This TCR beta chain emerged from a study of pediatric ulcerative colitis. Data came from immunoSEQ multiplex PCR; TCRdb stores just in-frame clones and leaves some out. The sample contains around 68,000 clones, 77% of which appear only once. This clone has just one count. The CDR3 contains 13 residues. Germline V CDR1 and CDR2: LNHNV, YYDKDF (reference sequence). J gave up 6 bases and V 7 bases, and 8 bases lay outside the gene matches. Sample: blood. The TCR originated in a boy aged 5 to 17 with moderate ulcerative colitis. The chain uses TRBV15 and TRBJ1-1; 7 nucleotides align to TRBD1. DNA for the CDR3: TGTGCCACCACCCAACAGGGGATCGCTGAAGCTTTCTTT. Its protein product is CATTQQGIAEAFF.